One sample yielded the 29 T cell receptor beta chains listed below, sequenced in a study of shared clonotypes between healthy human individuals. Produced via immunoSEQ multiplex PCR; TCRdb's table is partial and in-frame only. Found here are under 650,000 clones, 90% to 96% of them singletons; the top ten hold roughly 0.06%. Sequenced input: naive CD4+ T cells sorted from blood. Noted subset: CD45RA+ positively selected. These receptors originate from a woman in her twenties or thirties in good health.

This chain connects TRBV5-3 to TRBJ2-3; possible D gene TRBD2, 5 bases. TRBV5-3 is recorded as an ORF, its role being uncertain. V lost 4 bases and J 1 base, leaving 13 bases between the germline ends. The CDR3 is 15 residues long. The CDR3 coding sequence is TGTGCCAGAAGCGTCTCCTGGAGGCGCACAGATACGCAGTATTTT. Its translation is CARSVSWRRTDTQYF.

CDR3 residues: CASSLASLLDTQYF. CDR3 bases: TGTGCCAGCAGTTTGGCCTCGCTATTAGATACGCAGTATTTT. The rearrangement links TRBV28 to TRBJ2-3; D call uncertain. The CDR3 contains 14 residues. Per germline, CDR1 MDHEN and CDR2 SYDVKM. V lost 3 bases to trimming and J lost 5 bases, with 12 bases between them.

The chain recombines TRBV30 with TRBJ2-1, with 7 bases fitting TRBD1. The CDR3 has 13 amino acids. V gave up 5 bases and J gave up 9 bases; unmatched junction bases: 10. Looked up from germline, CDR1 is GTSNPN and CDR2 is SVGIG (reference sequence). In DNA, the CDR3 is TGTGCCTGGGGAATGAGGGGGCTCGGTGAGCAGTTCTTC. Translated, it gives CAWGMRGLGEQFF.

V usage is TRBV6-5 and J usage is TRBJ2-7; 7 bases map to TRBD1. CDR1 is MNHEY and CDR2 is SVGAGI in the germline V gene. The V segment lost 4 bases and the J segment 3 bases; nucleotides outside the gene matches: 3. CDR3 length: 13 residues. The CDR3 here is CASSSQGNYEQYF. CDR3 in DNA: TGTGCCAGCAGTTCACAGGGGAACTACGAGCAGTACTTC.

This clone was recorded only once. The chain carries TRBV11-2 and TRBJ2-1, with D possibly matching TRBD2 (6 bases). Germline V lookup: CDR1 SGHAT, CDR2 FQNNGV. Trimming cost V 0 bases and J 2 bases, with 23 bases left between them. This CDR3 is 20 amino acids long. CDR3 in amino acids: CASSLELKGGWRGAYNEQFF. CDR3 nucleotides: TGTGCCAGCAGCTTAGAACTTAAGGGAGGTTGGCGGGGAGCCTACAATGAGCAGTTCTTC.

The rearrangement joins TRBV29-1 to TRBJ2-3, with TRBD1 as a possible D gene (6 bases). The CDR3 runs to 14 residues. V lost 6 bases and J lost 1, with 14 bases in between. Germline lookup yields CDR1 SQVTM and CDR2 ANQGSEA. CDR3 residues: CSVSQGLGTDTQYF. CDR3 coding DNA: TGCAGCGTCAGCCAGGGGCTGGGCACAGATACGCAGTATTTT.

The chain couples TRBV11-2 to TRBJ2-1; TRBD2 agrees at 12 bases. With V trimmed by 1 base and J by 3 bases, 10 bases remained unmatched. Germline CDR1 and CDR2: SGHAT and FQNNGV. This CDR3 region has 19 residues. The CDR3 DNA reads as TGTGCCAGCAGCTTAGTCCCTAGCGGGAGGGTTGGCAGCTACAATGAGCAGTTCTTC. Its translation: CASSLVPSGRVGSYNEQFF.

The gene calls are TRBV10-3 and TRBJ2-1; TRBD2 agrees at 7 bases. The V gene end was trimmed by 6 bases and the J gene end by 4 bases; junction bases not matched to a gene: 9. The CDR3 extends over 15 amino acids. The V gene's germline CDR1 is ENHRY and CDR2 SYGVKD. CDR3 DNA: TGTGCCATCAGGCGGAGCGGGGACTTATACAATGAGCAGTTCTTC. Protein product: CAIRRSGDLYNEQFF.

In this sample, this clone turned up once. This chain links TRBV28 with TRBJ2-5; D tentatively fits TRBD1 or TRBD2 (5 bases each). The J call may not be correct, given that the DNA end is closer to TRBJ2-7. From germline, CDR1 is MDHEN and CDR2 SYDVKM. The CDR3 extends over 18 amino acids. The CDR3 region has the DNA TGTGCCAGCAGCCCCATAACGTATACCGGGACGATAGACTACGAGCAGTACTTC. Protein product: CASSPITYTGTIDYEQYF.

The chain uses TRBV5-4 and TRBJ2-7; 9 nucleotides agree with TRBD2. V trimming: 7 bases; J trimming: 2 bases; junction bases outside the gene matches: 16. CDR3 length: 17 residues. From germline, CDR1 is SGHNT and CDR2 YYREEE (reference sequence). The CDR3 here is CASYYFQGTSRPYEQYF. The CDR3 nucleotides read TGTGCCAGCTACTATTTTCAGGGGACTAGCAGACCCTACGAGCAGTACTTC.

The gene calls are TRBV7-8 and TRBJ2-7; D is unresolved. Trimming stripped 5 bases from V and 7 bases from J, with 9 bases between. The CDR3 loop spans 11 amino acids. Germline V gene lookup returns CDR1 SGHVS and CDR2 FQNEAQ. The chain's CDR3 is CASSNRFEQYF. The CDR3, as DNA: TGTGCCAGCAGCAACCGTTTTGAGCAGTACTTC.

The J gene is TRBJ2-1, the V gene TRBV7-9, with D perhaps TRBD2 (6 bases). Germline assignment: CDR1 SEHNR and CDR2 FQNEAQ (reference sequence). V lost 1 base to trimming and J lost 8 bases, with 15 bases between them. This CDR3 is 15 amino acids long. The CDR3 loop is CASSLVQGGRDEQFF. The CDR3, as DNA: TGTGCCAGCAGCTTAGTGCAGGGAGGTAGAGATGAGCAGTTCTTC. Filled out from reference TRBV7-9 and TRBJ2-1, the complete variable domain reads DTGVSQNPRHKITKRGQNVTFRCDPISEHNRLYWYRQTLGQGPEFLTYFQNEAQLEKSRLLSDRFSAERPKGSFSTLEIQRTEQGDSAMYLCASSLVQGGRDEQFFGPGTRLTVL.

The genes are TRBV7-9 and TRBJ2-7; D is unclear. The V gene lost 7 bases and the J gene lost 2 bases, with 15 bases spanning the gap. Germline V gene lookup returns CDR1 SEHNR and CDR2 FQNEAQ (reference sequence). This CDR3 is 14 amino acids long. The CDR3 loop reads CASTPDRNPYEQYF. DNA for the CDR3: TGTGCCAGCACCCCGGACCGAAACCCCTACGAGCAGTACTTC.

This chain connects TRBV6-5 to TRBJ2-7, with a tentative D call TRBD2 (7 bases). Looked up from germline, CDR1 is MNHEY and CDR2 is SVGAGI. There are 13 residues in the CDR3. V shed 4 bases and J shed 6 bases, with 13 bases lying between them. CDR3 loop: CASSSFRGAEQYF. CDR3 in DNA: TGTGCCAGCAGTTCCTTCCGGGGGGCCGAGCAGTACTTC.

V gene TRBV5-4 combines with J gene TRBJ2-5; TRBD2 matches 7 bases. The CDR3 runs to 16 residues. Germline assignment: CDR1 SGHNT and CDR2 YYREEE (reference sequence). Germline trimming cut 4 bases from V and 5 bases from J; bases unmatched to any gene: 14. CDR3 sequence: CASSVGFSPGGETQYF. The DNA for the CDR3 is TGTGCCAGCAGCGTGGGTTTTTCTCCCGGGGGGGAGACCCAGTACTTC.

The chain is built from TRBV19 and TRBJ2-1; 11 positions match TRBD2. There are 15 residues in the CDR3. Germline assignment: CDR1 LNHDA and CDR2 SQIVND (reference sequence). J was trimmed by 6 bases and V by 7 bases; bases with no gene match: 8. The CDR3: CASNSVAGGVNEQFF. In DNA, the CDR3 is TGTGCCAGTAACTCTGTAGCGGGAGGGGTCAATGAGCAGTTCTTC.

This chain links TRBV18 with TRBJ1-1, with no clear D. The V gene's germline CDR1 is KGHSH and CDR2 LQKENI. The CDR3 sequence is 13 residues long. V gave up 5 bases and J gave up 7 bases, with 14 bases separating them. The CDR3 DNA reads as TGTGCCAGCTCATACACGGAAAAAAGTGAAGCTTTCTTT. It yields the protein CASSYTEKSEAFF.

The chain is built from TRBV29-1 and TRBJ2-1; 9 bases line up with TRBD1. J lost 3 bases, V lost 6 bases, and 6 bases had no gene match. Looked up from germline, CDR1 is SQVTM and CDR2 is ANQGSEA. The CDR3 is 14 amino acids. CDR3 residues: CSVPGTGLYNEQFF. CDR3 nucleotide sequence: TGCAGCGTGCCCGGGACAGGGCTCTACAATGAGCAGTTCTTC.

To note about this clone: Other DNA sequences from this sample encode an identical CDR3 as well. The chain couples TRBV28 to TRBJ1-2; 7 bases are a match to TRBD1. Germline values: CDR1 MDHEN, CDR2 SYDVKM. The CDR3 is 13 amino acids. Trimming took 4 bases from V and 2 from J; bases not matched to a gene: 1. CDR3 in amino acids: CASSSGQNYGYTF. The CDR3 bases are TGTGCCAGCAGTTCGGGACAGAACTATGGCTACACCTTC.

The rearrangement links TRBV2 to TRBJ1-5; TRBD1 matches 8 bases. The V gene end was trimmed by 8 bases and the J gene end by 4 bases; junction bases not matched to a gene: 7. The germline CDR1 and CDR2 sequences are SNHLY and FYNNEI. CDR3 length equals 14 residues. The CDR3 nucleotides read TGTGCCAGCGGGAGAGGACAGGGTAATCAGCCCCAGCATTTT. Protein: CASGRGQGNQPQHF.

V gene TRBV4-2 combines with J gene TRBJ2-1, with 8 nucleotides matching TRBD2. The V gene end was trimmed by 0 bases and the J gene end by 4 bases; junction bases not matched to a gene: 5. Looked up from germline, CDR1 is LGHNA and CDR2 is YNFKEQ. The CDR3 consists of 16 residues. The CDR3 DNA follows: TGTGCCAGCAGCCAAGAAAGGCTAGCGGGTTACAATGAGCAGTTCTTC. As protein: CASSQERLAGYNEQFF.

The V and J genes are TRBV30 and TRBJ1-4; no firm D call. Germline CDR1 reads GTSNPN; CDR2 reads SVGIG (reference sequence). V was pared by 2 bases and J by 6 bases, with 13 bases between. This CDR3 has 14 residues. Here the CDR3 DNA reads TGTGCCTGGAGTAAGTCGACGGTGGATGAAAAACTGTTTTTT. Its protein product is CAWSKSTVDEKLFF.

This rearrangement joins TRBV5-4 to TRBJ1-2, with D unresolved. Trimming stripped 3 bases from V and 6 bases from J, with 12 bases between. From germline, CDR1 is SGHNT and CDR2 YYREEE (reference sequence). The CDR3 totals 13 residues. The CDR3 DNA is TGTGCCAGCAGCTACCGGGCCGCCGATGGCTACACCTTC. Its translation is CASSYRAADGYTF.

V usage is TRBV29-1 and J usage is TRBJ2-1, with D tentatively TRBD2 (6 bases). The germline CDR1 and CDR2 sequences are SQVTM and ANQGSEA. The CDR3 runs 13 residues. Trimming stripped 5 bases from V and 6 bases from J, with 14 bases between. This CDR3 reads CSVRDSWGNEQFF. CDR3 DNA sequence: TGCAGCGTTCGGGACTCCTGGGGCAATGAGCAGTTCTTC.

The chain joins TRBV6-5 to TRBJ1-5; the D gene is possibly TRBD1 (6 bases). The length of the CDR3 is 13 residues. Germline assignment: CDR1 MNHEY and CDR2 SVGAGI. Deletions cut 5 bases from V and 3 bases from J, with 8 bases between. The CDR3 is CASSGTPNQPQHF. The CDR3 DNA is TGTGCCAGCAGTGGGACACCCAATCAGCCCCAGCATTTT.

The V call is TRBV6-1, the J call TRBJ1-2, with 8 bases aligning to TRBD1. Germline V gene data show CDR1 as MNHNS and CDR2 as SASEGT. The CDR3 consists of 14 residues. V shed 7 bases and J 4 bases; nucleotides not matched to a gene: 8. CDR3 sequence reads: CASIDRGIAYGYTF. The CDR3, as DNA: TGTGCCAGCATCGACAGGGGTATAGCCTATGGCTACACCTTC.

The chain recombines TRBV19 with TRBJ2-5; TRBD1 aligns across 8 bases. The tail of the sequence fits TRBJ2-7 better, so the J call may be wrong. CDR1 and CDR2 from the germline V gene are LNHDA and SQIVND (reference sequence). The CDR3 contains 14 residues. The CDR3 sequence is CASMGTGSSYEQYF. The DNA for the CDR3 is TGTGCCAGTATGGGGACAGGCAGCTCCTACGAGCAGTACTTC.

The V gene is TRBV30, the J gene TRBJ2-1; 8 bases fit TRBD1. Trimming cost V 8 bases and J 3 bases; bases outside gene matches: 6. From germline, CDR1 is GTSNPN and CDR2 SVGIG (reference sequence). This CDR3 comprises 13 residues. Here the CDR3 reads CARDRGNYNEQFF. The CDR3 coding sequence is TGTGCCCGTGACAGGGGAAACTACAATGAGCAGTTCTTC.

The chain links TRBV5-6 to TRBJ2-7, with D maybe TRBD1 (5 bases). The CDR3 is 14 amino acids. Deletions cut 0 bases from V and 4 bases from J, with 11 bases between. The germline V gene encodes CDR1 SGHDT and CDR2 YYEEEE. This chain's CDR3 is CASSLGQGPYEQYF. In DNA, the CDR3 is TGTGCCAGCAGCTTGGGGCAGGGTCCGTACGAGCAGTACTTC.